This TCR beta chain was found in a study of T cell changes during pregnancy in multiple sclerosis. This clone was seen a few times. Germline V gives CDR1 SNHLY, CDR2 FYNNEI. This CDR3 contains 14 residues. The trim removed 3 bases at V and 7 bases at J, leaving 1 base unmatched. Repertoires were generated with immunoSEQ multiplex PCR, while TCRdb's copy carries only in-frame clones and drops some. The data contain 20,000 to 25,000 clones, around 85% of them seen just once; the ten biggest clones take up more than 15%. V is TRBV2 and J is TRBJ1-6, with 9 positions matching TRBD1. The starting material was CD8+ T cells from peripheral blood mononuclear cells, obtained in the first trimester of pregnancy. This TCR derives from a female donor in good health, enrolled as a control in a pregnancy study. CDR3 in amino acids: CASSDGQGNSPLHF. CDR3 bases: TGTGCCAGCAGTGATGGACAGGGGAATTCACCCCTCCACTTT.